This T cell receptor beta chain came from a study of cytomegalovirus exposure and HLA in healthy donors. PCR used 60 Vbeta primers and 13 Jbeta primers. The table came from immunoSEQ multiplex PCR; TCRdb's copy has only in-frame clones and leaves some out. Here the sample spans fewer than 150,000 clones, 65% to 85% being singletons. This CDR3 spans 13 amino acids. Germline V lookup: CDR1 ENHRY, CDR2 SYGVKD. Trimming took 4 bases from V and 8 from J; bases not matched to a gene: 4. Of note for this clone: Its antigen is not identified.

Study-wide points: Later analysis identified several of the most significant clusters that appeared linked to common viral pathogens. Most CMV-associated TCR beta chains were later found to appear HLA-restricted. Presence/absence analyses rested on an assumption that sequencing depth was roughly uniform across donors. Researchers reportedly found TCR beta sequences accurately predicted most subjects' HLA-A and HLA-B alleles.

This receptor was identified in a man between 50 and 59 years old in good health and CMV-seronegative. The sequenced sample was PBMCs. The chain recombines TRBV10-3 with TRBJ1-4; 7 nucleotides line up with TRBD1. As DNA, the CDR3 is TGTGCCATCAGTGCAGACAGGGACGAAAAACTGTTTTTT. Its translation: CAISADRDEKLFF.